This T cell receptor (beta chain) is from a study of T cells after posttransplantation cyclophosphamide. The CDR3 contains 13 residues. With 1 base removed from V and 5 bases from J, the gap between germline ends came to 9 bases. Germline V gene lookup returns CDR1 SGHKS and CDR2 YYEKEE (reference sequence). Using immunoSEQ multiplex PCR, the repertoire was profiled, and TCRdb retains in-frame clones only, with some absent. Counted here are roughly 15,000 clones, 76% occurring once; the ten biggest clones make up approximately 1.2%. The specimen sequenced was memory CD4+ T cells sorted from PBMCs. The chain recombines TRBV5-5 with TRBJ1-1; no definite D call. The sequence derives from a man in his fifties. The CDR3 DNA sequence: TGTGCCAGCAGCTTGAACGGGTGGACTGAAGCTTTCTTT. This codes for CASSLNGWTEAFF.